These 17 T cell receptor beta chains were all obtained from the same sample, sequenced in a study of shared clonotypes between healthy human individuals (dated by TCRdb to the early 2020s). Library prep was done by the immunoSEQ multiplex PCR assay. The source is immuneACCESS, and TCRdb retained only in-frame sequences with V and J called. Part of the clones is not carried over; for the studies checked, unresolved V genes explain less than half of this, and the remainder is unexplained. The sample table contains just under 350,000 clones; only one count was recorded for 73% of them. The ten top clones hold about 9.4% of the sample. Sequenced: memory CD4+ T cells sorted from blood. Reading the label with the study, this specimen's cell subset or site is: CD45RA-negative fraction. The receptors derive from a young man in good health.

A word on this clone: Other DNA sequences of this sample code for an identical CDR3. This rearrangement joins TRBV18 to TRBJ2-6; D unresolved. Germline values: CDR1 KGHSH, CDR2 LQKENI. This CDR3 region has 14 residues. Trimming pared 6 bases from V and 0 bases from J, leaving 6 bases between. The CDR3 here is CASSRSSGANVLTF. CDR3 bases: TGTGCCAGCTCGCGGAGCTCTGGGGCCAACGTCCTGACTTTC.

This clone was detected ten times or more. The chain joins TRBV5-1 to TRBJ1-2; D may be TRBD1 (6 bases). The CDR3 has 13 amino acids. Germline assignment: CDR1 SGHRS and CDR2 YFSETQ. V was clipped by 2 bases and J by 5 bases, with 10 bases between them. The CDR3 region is CASSLGGLYGYTF. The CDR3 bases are TGCGCCAGCAGCTTAGGGGGATTGTATGGCTACACCTTC. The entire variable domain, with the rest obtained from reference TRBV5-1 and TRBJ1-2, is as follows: KAGVTQTPRYLIKTRGQQVTLSCSPISGHRSVSWYQQTPGQGLQFLFEYFSETQRNKGNFPGRFSGRQFSNSRSEMNVSTLELGDSALYLCASSLGGLYGYTFGSGTRLTVV.

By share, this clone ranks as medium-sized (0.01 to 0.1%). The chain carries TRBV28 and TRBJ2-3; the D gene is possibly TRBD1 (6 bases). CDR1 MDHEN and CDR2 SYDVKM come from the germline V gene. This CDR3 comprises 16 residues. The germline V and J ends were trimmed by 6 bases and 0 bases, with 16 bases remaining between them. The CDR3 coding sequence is TGTGCCAGCAGACCAGACAGGTCCTCTAGCACAGATACGCAGTATTTT. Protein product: CASRPDRSSSTDTQYF.

The CDR3 DNA is TGTGCCAGCAGTAAAACTCTGTACAATGAGCAGTTCTTC. The encoded protein is CASSKTLYNEQFF. The rearrangement links TRBV14 to TRBJ2-1, with D unresolved. Trimming removed 6 bases at V and 4 bases at J, with 10 bases between. Germline CDR1 reads SGHDN; CDR2 reads FVKESK. CDR3 length equals 13 residues.

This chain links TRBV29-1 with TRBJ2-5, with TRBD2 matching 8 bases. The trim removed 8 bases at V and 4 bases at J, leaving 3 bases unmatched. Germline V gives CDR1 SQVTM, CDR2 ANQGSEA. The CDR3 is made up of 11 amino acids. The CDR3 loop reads CSYLAGETQYF. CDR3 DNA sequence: TGCAGCTACCTAGCGGGAGAGACCCAGTACTTC.

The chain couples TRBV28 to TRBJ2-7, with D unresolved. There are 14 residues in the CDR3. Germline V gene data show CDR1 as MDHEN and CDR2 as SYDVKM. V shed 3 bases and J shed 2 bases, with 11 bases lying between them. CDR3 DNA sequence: TGTGCCAGCAGTTTTGTGACGGAAGCCTACGAGCAGTACTTC. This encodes CASSFVTEAYEQYF.

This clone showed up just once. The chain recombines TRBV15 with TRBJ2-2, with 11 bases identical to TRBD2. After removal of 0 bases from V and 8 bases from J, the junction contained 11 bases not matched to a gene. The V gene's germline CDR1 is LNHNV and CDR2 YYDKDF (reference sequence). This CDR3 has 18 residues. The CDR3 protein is CATSRDPRIAGGMGELFF. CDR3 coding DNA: TGTGCCACCAGCAGAGATCCGAGAATAGCGGGAGGGATGGGGGAGCTGTTTTTT.

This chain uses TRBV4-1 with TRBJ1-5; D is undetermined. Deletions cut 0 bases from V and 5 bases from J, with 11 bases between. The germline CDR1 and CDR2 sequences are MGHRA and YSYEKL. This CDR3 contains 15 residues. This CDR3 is CASSQDGQWDQPQHF. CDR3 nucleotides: TGCGCCAGCAGCCAAGATGGGCAGTGGGATCAGCCCCAGCATTTT.

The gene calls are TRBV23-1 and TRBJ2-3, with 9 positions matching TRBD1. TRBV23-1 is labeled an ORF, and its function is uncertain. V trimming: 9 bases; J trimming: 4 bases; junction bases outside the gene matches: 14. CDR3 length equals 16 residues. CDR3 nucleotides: TGCGCCAGGAGAAACCGGGACAGGGATTGCCCAGATACGCAGTATTTT. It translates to CARRNRDRDCPDTQYF.

The DNA for the CDR3 is TGTGCCATCAGGCAAGAGTACGAGCAGTACTTC. It codes for CAIRQEYEQYF. V gene TRBV10-3 combines with J gene TRBJ2-7; D gene uncertain. Germline V gene lookup returns CDR1 ENHRY and CDR2 SYGVKD. The CDR3 has 11 amino acids. Trimming removed 6 bases at V and 4 bases at J, with 7 bases between.

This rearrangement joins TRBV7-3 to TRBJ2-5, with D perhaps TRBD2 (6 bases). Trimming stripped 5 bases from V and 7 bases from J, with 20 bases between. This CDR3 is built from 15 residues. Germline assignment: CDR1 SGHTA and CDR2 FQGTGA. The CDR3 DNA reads TGTGCCAGCAGCCCCCTTGGAGGGGAGCTCGCGACCCAGTACTTC. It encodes CASSPLGGELATQYF.

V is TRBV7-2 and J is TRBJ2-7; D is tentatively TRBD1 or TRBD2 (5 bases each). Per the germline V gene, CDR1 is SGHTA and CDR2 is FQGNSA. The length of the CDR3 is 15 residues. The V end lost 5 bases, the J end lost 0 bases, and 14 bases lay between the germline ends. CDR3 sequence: CASSAWDAVSYEQYF. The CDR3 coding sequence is TGTGCCAGCAGCGCATGGGACGCAGTCTCCTACGAGCAGTACTTC.

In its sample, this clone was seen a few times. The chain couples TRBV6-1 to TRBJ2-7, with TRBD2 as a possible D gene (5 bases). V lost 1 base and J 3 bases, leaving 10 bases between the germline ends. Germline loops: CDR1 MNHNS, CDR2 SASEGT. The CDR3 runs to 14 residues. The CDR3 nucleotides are TGTGCCAGCAGTGAAGTGGGAGTGGGCTACGAGCAGTACTTC. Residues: CASSEVGVGYEQYF.

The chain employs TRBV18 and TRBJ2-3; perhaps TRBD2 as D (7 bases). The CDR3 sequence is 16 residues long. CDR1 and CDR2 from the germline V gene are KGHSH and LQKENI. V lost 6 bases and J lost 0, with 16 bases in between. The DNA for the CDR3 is TGTGCCAGCTCCTTGGCGGGGGCACTTAGCACAGATACGCAGTATTTT. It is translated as CASSLAGALSTDTQYF.

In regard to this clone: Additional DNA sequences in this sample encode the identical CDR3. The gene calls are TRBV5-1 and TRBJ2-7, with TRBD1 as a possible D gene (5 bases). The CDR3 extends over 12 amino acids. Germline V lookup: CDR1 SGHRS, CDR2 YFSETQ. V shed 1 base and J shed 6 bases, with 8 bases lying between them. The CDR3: CASSLNQGEQYF. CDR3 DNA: TGCGCCAGCAGCTTGAACCAGGGCGAGCAGTACTTC.

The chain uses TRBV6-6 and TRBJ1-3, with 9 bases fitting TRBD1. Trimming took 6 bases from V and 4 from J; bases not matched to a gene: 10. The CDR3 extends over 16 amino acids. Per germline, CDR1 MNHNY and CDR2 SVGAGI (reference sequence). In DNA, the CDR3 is TGTGCCAGCAGACAAACACAGGGGGCGATCGGAAACACCATATATTTT. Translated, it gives CASRQTQGAIGNTIYF.

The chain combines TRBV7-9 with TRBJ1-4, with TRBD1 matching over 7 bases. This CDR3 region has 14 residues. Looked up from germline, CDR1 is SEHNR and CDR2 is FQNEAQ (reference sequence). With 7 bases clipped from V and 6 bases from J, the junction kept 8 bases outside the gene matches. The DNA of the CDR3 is TGTGCCAGCAACTCCAACACAGGGGATGAAAAACTGTTTTTT. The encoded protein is CASNSNTGDEKLFF.